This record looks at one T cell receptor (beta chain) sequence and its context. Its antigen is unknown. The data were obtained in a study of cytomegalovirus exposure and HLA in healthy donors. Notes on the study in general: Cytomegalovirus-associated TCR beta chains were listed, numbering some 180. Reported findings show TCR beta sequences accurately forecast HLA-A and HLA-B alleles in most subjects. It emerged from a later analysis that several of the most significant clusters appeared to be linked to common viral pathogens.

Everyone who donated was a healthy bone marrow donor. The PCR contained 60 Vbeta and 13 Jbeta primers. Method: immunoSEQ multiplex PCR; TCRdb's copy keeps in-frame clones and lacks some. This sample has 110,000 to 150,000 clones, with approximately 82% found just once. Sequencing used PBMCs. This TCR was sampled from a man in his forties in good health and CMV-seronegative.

CDR3 residues: CASSPYGTGRDGYTF. CDR3 bases: TGTGCCAGCTCACCCTACGGGACAGGGAGGGATGGCTACACCTTC. The rearrangement uses TRBV18 and TRBJ1-2; TRBD1 matches 9 bases. The CDR3 is 15 amino acids. Germline CDR1 is KGHSH and CDR2 is LQKENI. J gave up 6 bases and V 3 bases, and 8 bases lay outside the gene matches.